The 32 T cell receptor beta chains presented below share a single source sample, sequenced in a study of cytomegalovirus exposure and HLA in healthy donors. The PCR made use of 60 Vbeta and 13 Jbeta primers. Repertoires were generated with immunoSEQ multiplex PCR, while TCRdb's copy carries only in-frame clones and drops some. The sample includes about 140,000 clones, around four fifths of them seen just once. The sample taken for sequencing was PBMCs. These receptors were taken from a man aged 25 to 45 in good health and CMV-seropositive.

As concerns this clone: Mismatch with germline at one junction end may stem from a read error. The V call is TRBV7-9, the J call TRBJ2-7, with D unresolved. Germline CDR1 is SEHNR and CDR2 is FQNEAQ (reference sequence). The CDR3 runs to 12 residues. The CDR3 loop is CSSSLSSHEQYF. The DNA of the CDR3 is TGTTCCAGCAGCTTATCCTCCCACGAGCAGTACTTC.

The rearrangement uses TRBV6-4 and TRBJ2-1, with D uncertain. There are 15 residues in the CDR3. V lost 0 bases to trimming and J lost 0 bases, with 6 bases between them. Germline V gene sequence: CDR1 MRHNA, CDR2 SNTAGT. CDR3 sequence (DNA): TGTGCCAGCAGTGACTCAGCAGGCTCCTACAATGAGCAGTTCTTC. It encodes CASSDSAGSYNEQFF.

V is TRBV7-9 and J is TRBJ1-3; 9 bases fit TRBD1. Germline CDR1 SEHNR, CDR2 FQNEAQ (reference sequence). J lost 4 bases, V lost 3 bases, and 7 bases had no gene match. The CDR3 is made up of 16 amino acids. In DNA form, the CDR3 reads TGTGCCAGCAGCTTTCGGGACAGGGTTTCAGGAAACACCATATATTTT. Its protein product is CASSFRDRVSGNTIYF.

The chain is built from TRBV28 and TRBJ2-3; 7 nucleotides line up with TRBD1. The junction had 9 bases not matched to a gene; V was cut back by 2 bases and J by 1 base. This CDR3 has 17 residues. Germline V gives CDR1 MDHEN, CDR2 SYDVKM. The CDR3 region has the DNA TGTGCCAGCAGTTTACCCTACAGGGGTAGTGGCACAGATACGCAGTATTTT. Residues: CASSLPYRGSGTDTQYF.

V usage is TRBV5-4 and J usage is TRBJ2-7; 12 bases align to TRBD2. This CDR3 has 15 residues. With 4 bases clipped from V and 7 bases from J, the junction kept 9 bases outside the gene matches. Germline lookup yields CDR1 SGHNT and CDR2 YYREEE (reference sequence). The CDR3 protein is CASSALAGGIREQYF. The DNA of the CDR3 is TGTGCCAGCAGCGCGCTAGCGGGGGGGATCCGGGAGCAGTACTTC.

A few counts support this clone. The rearrangement joins TRBV12-5 to TRBJ1-1; D gene unclear. V was cut by 3 bases and J by 7 bases, with 12 bases left in between. This CDR3 contains 13 residues. Germline V lookup: CDR1 LGHNT, CDR2 FRNRAP. CDR3 DNA: TGTGCTAGTGGTTTATCCTTAAGAGTTGAAGCTTTCTTT. Translating gives CASGLSLRVEAFF. The full variable domain, rest sourced from reference TRBV12-5 and TRBJ1-1, is DARVTQTPRHKVTEMGQEVTMRCQPILGHNTVFWYRQTMMQGLELLAYFRNRAPLDDSGMPKDRFSAEMPDATLATLKIQPSEPRDSAVYFCASGLSLRVEAFFGQGTRLTVV.

The V gene is TRBV5-6, the J gene TRBJ1-1, with a tentative D call TRBD1 (5 bases). The CDR3 extends over 14 amino acids. The germline gives CDR1 SGHDT, CDR2 YYEEEE. V was shortened by 5 bases and J by 0 bases, with 11 bases between the two germline ends. CDR3 bases: TGTGCCAGCAGTGACAGTACATTGAACACTGAAGCTTTCTTT. Amino acid sequence: CASSDSTLNTEAFF.

This clone came up a few times. The V call is TRBV14, the J call TRBJ1-1; D not resolved. V was shortened by 3 bases and J by 9 bases, with 14 bases between the two germline ends. This CDR3 comprises 13 residues. The germline gives CDR1 SGHDN, CDR2 FVKESK. The CDR3 here is CASSQNWEDKAFF. The CDR3 DNA is TGTGCCAGCAGCCAGAACTGGGAGGATAAAGCTTTCTTT.

This clone has a single count. The rearrangement uses TRBV5-1 and TRBJ2-2; maybe TRBD2 (6 bases). V was shortened by 0 bases and J by 3 bases, with 12 bases between the two germline ends. Germline V lookup: CDR1 SGHRS, CDR2 YFSETQ. The CDR3 sequence is 16 residues long. The chain's CDR3 is CASSLADREDTGELFF. The CDR3 bases are TGCGCCAGCAGCTTGGCCGATAGGGAGGACACCGGGGAGCTGTTTTTT.

This clone occurred a few times. The chain has TRBV5-4 and TRBJ1-2; D might be TRBD1 (5 bases). The CDR3 is made up of 14 amino acids. From germline, CDR1 is SGHNT and CDR2 YYREEE (reference sequence). V was clipped by 0 bases and J by 4 bases, with 10 bases between them. The CDR3 sequence: CASSLAGDGYGYTF. DNA of the CDR3: TGTGCCAGCAGCTTGGCGGGGGATGGCTATGGCTACACCTTC.

V and J are TRBV27 and TRBJ1-1; D gene uncertain. Trimming stripped 3 bases from V and 0 bases from J, with 11 bases between. The CDR3 extends over 15 amino acids. Germline loops: CDR1 MNHEY, CDR2 SMNVEV (reference sequence). The CDR3: CASSFFPLMNTEAFF. CDR3 sequence (DNA): TGTGCCAGCAGTTTTTTTCCGTTAATGAACACTGAAGCTTTCTTT.

V gene TRBV11-3 combines with J gene TRBJ2-5; TRBD2 agrees at 7 bases. Germline CDR1 reads SGHNT; CDR2 reads YENEEA. The CDR3 runs to 18 residues. V dropped 5 bases and J dropped 5; count of bases not matched to a gene: 20. CDR3 protein: CASSTLGLADLGEETQYF. CDR3 nucleotide sequence: TGTGCCAGCAGCACCCTAGGGCTAGCGGATCTCGGCGAGGAGACCCAGTACTTC. Complete variable domain (other parts from reference TRBV11-3 and TRBJ2-5): EAGVVQSPRYKIIEKKQPVAFWCNPISGHNTLYWYLQNLGQGPELLIRYENEEAVDDSQLPKDRFSAERLKGVDSTLKIQPAELGDSAVYLCASSTLGLADLGEETQYFGPGTRLLVL.

This chain joins TRBV27 and TRBJ2-1, with TRBD2 matching 11 bases. Germline V gene sequence: CDR1 MNHEY, CDR2 SMNVEV (reference sequence). Unmatched junction bases numbered 12, after V lost 6 bases and J lost 2 bases. The CDR3 runs to 18 residues. The CDR3 sequence: CASSRTGETSGAYNEQFF. CDR3 in DNA: TGTGCCAGCAGCCGAACAGGGGAGACTAGCGGGGCCTACAATGAGCAGTTCTTC.

J is TRBJ1-6 and V is TRBV7-2; TRBD1 might be the D (6 bases). The V and J ends lost 2 bases and 7 bases respectively, with 12 bases between them. This CDR3 contains 15 residues. The germline V gene encodes CDR1 SGHTA and CDR2 FQGNSA. The CDR3 is CASSLFQGTNSPLHF. The CDR3 DNA follows: TGTGCCAGCAGCTTATTCCAGGGGACGAATTCACCCCTCCACTTT.

V usage is TRBV10-3 and J usage is TRBJ2-5, with D possibly matching TRBD1 (6 bases). This CDR3 is 15 amino acids long. Germline V gives CDR1 ENHRY, CDR2 SYGVKD. V was trimmed by 0 bases and J by 4 bases, leaving 12 bases between them. CDR3 amino acids: CAISESAGAGETQYF. The DNA for the CDR3 is TGTGCCATCAGTGAGTCAGCAGGGGCGGGAGAGACCCAGTACTTC.

This CDR3 reads CASSTLWDRGGQPQHF. The CDR3 nucleotides are TGTGCCAGCAGCACCCTCTGGGACAGGGGAGGCCAGCCCCAGCATTTT. This sequence joins TRBV4-2 and TRBJ1-5, with 10 bases aligning to TRBD1. This CDR3 has 16 residues. The V gene end was trimmed by 5 bases and the J gene end by 7 bases; junction bases not matched to a gene: 11. Germline V gives CDR1 LGHNA, CDR2 YNFKEQ.

The chain recombines TRBV5-5 with TRBJ2-3; perhaps TRBD2 as D (6 bases). The CDR3 has 15 residues. CDR1 is SGHKS, CDR2 YYEKEE, per germline (reference sequence). V was pared by 4 bases and J by 4 bases, with 16 bases between. The CDR3 DNA follows: TGTGCCAGCAGCCCCCCGGGACTTAATCCAGATACGCAGTATTTT. Its protein product is CASSPPGLNPDTQYF. Full variable domain (rest looked up from reference TRBV5-5 and TRBJ2-3): DAGVTQSPTHLIKTRGQQVTLRCSPISGHKSVSWYQQVLGQGPQFIFQYYEKEERGRGNFPDRFSARQFPNYSSELNVNALLLGDSALYLCASSPPGLNPDTQYFGPGTRLTVL.

This clone has just one count. The V and J genes are TRBV9 and TRBJ2-5; TRBD2 matches at 8 bases. The germline V gene encodes CDR1 SGDLS and CDR2 YYNGEE. CDR3 size: 15 residues. Trimming took 0 bases from V and 2 from J; bases not matched to a gene: 3. CDR3 nucleotides: TGTGCCAGCAGCGTAGGTAGCGGGGATCAAGAGACCCAGTACTTC. It codes for CASSVGSGDQETQYF.

The J gene is TRBJ1-4, the V gene TRBV5-1; D call uncertain. The V gene lost 3 bases and the J gene lost 3 bases, with 9 bases spanning the gap. Germline V CDR1 and CDR2: SGHRS, YFSETQ. This CDR3 is built from 14 residues. CDR3 region: CASSSQNSNEKLFF. CDR3 DNA sequence: TGCGCCAGCAGCTCACAGAATTCTAATGAAAAACTGTTTTTT.

This chain links TRBV15 with TRBJ2-1, with 9 positions matching TRBD2. CDR1 LNHNV and CDR2 YYDKDF come from the germline V gene (reference sequence). The junction had 11 bases not matched to a gene; V was cut back by 0 bases and J by 2 bases. CDR3 length: 19 amino acids. CDR3 in DNA: TGTGCCACCAGCAGAGATGACTTTCTAGCGGGAAGCGCCTACAATGAGCAGTTCTTC. Translating gives CATSRDDFLAGSAYNEQFF.

The rearrangement uses TRBV18 and TRBJ2-5; perhaps TRBD2 as D (6 bases). Per the germline V gene, CDR1 is KGHSH and CDR2 is LQKENI. This CDR3 comprises 16 residues. The V end lost 3 bases, the J end lost 1 base, and 15 bases lay between the germline ends. The chain's CDR3 is CASSPYPSASQETQYF. The CDR3, as DNA: TGTGCCAGCTCACCCTATCCTAGCGCCTCCCAAGAGACCCAGTACTTC.

The chain joins TRBV7-3 to TRBJ2-3, with D possibly matching TRBD2 (7 bases). Per germline, CDR1 SGHTA and CDR2 FQGTGA. Trimming took 3 bases from V and 6 from J, leaving 13 bases between them. This CDR3 comprises 14 residues. DNA for the CDR3: TGTGCCAGCAGCTTTGTGGGAGGGGGGGATACGCAGTATTTT. Its translation is CASSFVGGGDTQYF.

CDR3 in DNA: TGTGCCAGCAGTGAAATGACAGCATCCTACAATGAGCAGTTCTTC. The encoded protein is CASSEMTASYNEQFF. The chain employs TRBV6-1 and TRBJ2-1, with D perhaps matching TRBD1 (5 bases). V lost 2 bases, J lost 1 base, and 9 bases lay in between. The germline CDR1 and CDR2 sequences are MNHNS and SASEGT. CDR3 length equals 15 residues.

The chain joins TRBV9 to TRBJ2-7; unclear D gene. This CDR3 is 13 amino acids long. Germline V gene lookup returns CDR1 SGDLS and CDR2 YYNGEE. V was pared by 3 bases and J by 6 bases, with 13 bases between. In nucleotides, the CDR3 is TGTGCCAGCAGCGCCCTATCTTCGGGCGAGCAGTACTTC. Its protein is CASSALSSGEQYF.

V gene TRBV29-1 combines with J gene TRBJ2-7; D remains ambiguous. V was trimmed by 3 bases and J by 0 bases, leaving 9 bases between them. Germline CDR1 is SQVTM and CDR2 is ANQGSEA. The CDR3 contains 13 residues. This CDR3 is CSVDGADSYEQYF. The DNA of the CDR3 is TGCAGCGTTGACGGTGCCGACTCCTACGAGCAGTACTTC.

The chain uses TRBV15 and TRBJ2-1, with no clear D. Germline CDR1 reads LNHNV; CDR2 reads YYDKDF (reference sequence). V was pared by 1 base and J by 0 bases, with 7 bases between. The CDR3 is 15 amino acids. The DNA for the CDR3 is TGTGCCACCAGCAGAGGTTACAGCTCCTACAATGAGCAGTTCTTC. Protein: CATSRGYSSYNEQFF.

V gene TRBV28 combines with J gene TRBJ2-5; 11 nucleotides match TRBD2. The CDR3 length is 16 residues. V shed 5 bases, J shed 7 bases, and the junction held 12 bases outside the gene matches. Germline CDR1 MDHEN, CDR2 SYDVKM. The CDR3 sequence: CASSLRGTSGPRTQYF. CDR3 coding DNA: TGTGCCAGCAGTCTTCGGGGGACTAGCGGTCCACGGACCCAGTACTTC.

The genes are TRBV28 and TRBJ1-2, with 8 bases identical to TRBD1. The CDR3 has 14 amino acids. CDR1 and CDR2 (germline): MDHEN, SYDVKM. With V trimmed by 1 base and J by 7 bases, 5 bases remained unmatched. Here the CDR3 reads CASSLSPDRGGYTF. DNA for the CDR3: TGTGCCAGCAGTTTATCGCCCGACAGGGGTGGCTACACCTTC.

V gene TRBV5-1 combines with J gene TRBJ2-1; 8 bases line up with TRBD1. Per germline, CDR1 SGHRS and CDR2 YFSETQ. The CDR3 runs to 16 residues. V shed 0 bases, J shed 4 bases, and the junction held 6 bases outside the gene matches. CDR3 nucleotide sequence: TGCGCCAGCAGCTTGGACCAGGGGGCAGGGTACAATGAGCAGTTCTTC. This encodes CASSLDQGAGYNEQFF.

The chain joins TRBV18 to TRBJ1-5, with 8 nucleotides matching TRBD1. The CDR3 consists of 16 residues. V shed 3 bases and J 3 bases; nucleotides not matched to a gene: 7. CDR1 KGHSH and CDR2 LQKENI come from the germline V gene. CDR3 nucleotide sequence: TGTGCCAGCTCACCGTCTCAGGGGGCCACCAATCAGCCCCAGCATTTT. It yields the protein CASSPSQGATNQPQHF.

The chain uses TRBV18 and TRBJ1-4; 7 bases are a match to TRBD1. V was clipped by 5 bases and J by 8 bases; unmatched bases: 11. The germline V gene has CDR1 KGHSH and CDR2 LQKENI. The CDR3 length is 15 residues. CDR3 coding DNA: TGTGCCAGCTCAGTTCGGACAGGAAAGGAGGAAAAACTGTTTTTT. It is translated as CASSVRTGKEEKLFF.

CDR3 region: CASRPGLAGTGELFF. CDR3 nucleotides: TGTGCCAGCAGACCGGGACTAGCGGGGACCGGGGAGCTGTTTTTT. The chain employs TRBV6-5 and TRBJ2-2, with TRBD2 identical over 13 bases. V dropped 6 bases and J dropped 5; count of bases not matched to a gene: 3. This CDR3 comprises 15 residues. CDR1 is MNHEY and CDR2 is SVGAGI in the germline V gene.